A single sample is the source of the 8 T cell receptor beta chains below, sequenced in a study of T cell repertoires in cytomegalovirus infection. TCRdb passed the reads through MiXCR, listing each CDR3 protein once. This sample carries nearly 450,000 distinct CDR3 sequences, about 33% of them seen once, and the ten largest clones take roughly 15%. The sequencing sample was made of PBMCs. The receptors derive from a human donor in good health (CMV status not recorded). Some clones in this sample may be carry-over from other donors' samples.

The chain uses TRBV20-1 and TRBJ2-1; 9 bases are a match to TRBD1. In germline, CDR1 is DFQATT, CDR2 SNEGSKA (reference sequence). Trimming took 0 bases from V and 5 from J; bases not matched to a gene: 8. This CDR3 is 16 amino acids long. CDR3: CSARDLRQGEHNEQFF. CDR3 DNA sequence: TGCAGTGCTAGAGACCTACGACAGGGGGAACACAATGAGCAGTTCTTC.

This clonotype appeared many times. The rearrangement joins TRBV11-2 to TRBJ1-1, with D unresolved. The CDR3 sequence is 15 residues long. The germline CDR1 and CDR2 sequences are SGHAT and FQNNGV. V shed 4 bases and J shed 0 bases, with 12 bases lying between them. In nucleotides, the CDR3 is TGTGCCAGCAGCTCAAAACAACGTATGAACACTGAAGCTTTCTTT. Its protein product is CASSSKQRMNTEAFF.

Ten or more counts support this clonotype. The V gene is TRBV7-2, the J gene TRBJ1-3; 8 bases agree with TRBD1. CDR1 is SGHTA and CDR2 is FQGNSA in the germline V gene. The CDR3 totals 17 residues. V lost 0 bases and J lost 3; bases outside the gene matches: 7. The CDR3 DNA is TGTGCCAGCAGCTTAGCAAGCCTGACAGGGGTTGGAAACACCATATATTTT. It codes for CASSLASLTGVGNTIYF.

This clonotype was seen a few times. This chain uses TRBV5-6 with TRBJ1-1, with D unclear. CDR1 and CDR2 (germline): SGHDT, YYEEEE. The V and J ends lost 3 bases and 7 bases respectively, with 13 bases between them. This CDR3 comprises 13 residues. The CDR3 DNA follows: TGTGCCAGCAGCTCTGACGGGGAATTTGAAGCTTTCTTT. As protein: CASSSDGEFEAFF.

This clonotype turned up a few times. This chain uses TRBV5-6 with TRBJ2-7; no firm D call. The germline gives CDR1 SGHDT, CDR2 YYEEEE. The CDR3 consists of 14 residues. V shed 4 bases and J shed 2 bases, with 13 bases lying between them. The CDR3 coding sequence is TGTGCCAGCAGCCCGGGCTACAGCACCTACGAGCAGTACTTC. Translating gives CASSPGYSTYEQYF.

This chain links TRBV28 with TRBJ2-6; D perhaps matches TRBD2 (7 bases). Germline assignment: CDR1 MDHEN and CDR2 SYDVKM. This CDR3 has 19 amino acids. Trimming took off 2 bases at V and 4 bases at J, with 21 bases between the two ends. CDR3 residues: CASSLPEGGGAPGANVLTF. The CDR3 DNA is TGTGCCAGCAGTTTACCCGAGGGAGGGGGGGCCCCCGGGGCCAACGTCCTGACTTTC.

This clonotype was counted many times. CDR3: CASSPSVGGIQPQHF. For the CDR3, the DNA is TGTGCCAGCAGCCCGTCGGTAGGGGGAATTCAGCCCCAGCATTTT. This chain uses TRBV7-8 with TRBJ1-5, with a tentative D call TRBD1 (6 bases). The V gene's germline CDR1 is SGHVS and CDR2 FQNEAQ. The CDR3 loop spans 15 amino acids. With 5 bases removed from V and 6 bases from J, the gap between germline ends came to 17 bases.

This chain connects TRBV20-1 to TRBJ2-2; D ambiguous. Germline loops: CDR1 DFQATT, CDR2 SNEGSKA (reference sequence). V lost 0 bases and J 2 bases, leaving 7 bases between the germline ends. CDR3 length equals 14 residues. The DNA of the CDR3 is TGCAGTGCTAGAGATGTCCGTAACACCGGGGAGCTGTTTTTT. Protein sequence: CSARDVRNTGELFF.